This T cell receptor beta chain was captured in a study of shared T cell receptors in the human thymus. This table comes from immunoSEQ multiplex PCR, and its TCRdb copy is limited to in-frame clones, with some not included. This table holds 600,000 to 900,000 clones, 70% to 90% found once. V lost 1 base and J lost 10, with 17 bases in between. Germline assignment: CDR1 MGHDK and CDR2 SYGVNS. This CDR3 is built from 16 residues. These data were likewise used in another study, on human thymus T cells. That report notes: Healthy Finnish infants undergoing corrective surgery for congenital heart defects were the donors. Surgeons resected thymus tissue during corrective heart surgery. Both thymic and peripheral blood repertoires showed apparently biased V and J usage.

This TCR derives from a girl under two years old with a congenital heart defect. The sequencing sample was made of thymocytes. The chain is built from TRBV25-1 and TRBJ1-6, with D possibly matching TRBD1 (6 bases). CDR3 nucleotides: TGTGCCAGCAGTGAATCGGAGGTACAGGGTAACTCACCCCTCCACTTT. Translated: CASSESEVQGNSPLHF.